The present entry profiles one TCR beta chain with its context. This clone was recorded only once. No antigen is known for it. No much larger clone exists at a distance of one base, and base qualities are not known. Reading the germline V gene gives CDR1 SGHRS and CDR2 YFSETQ. Between the V and J ends, shortened by 0 bases and 5 bases respectively, the junction contains 11 bases. Reading from cysteine to phenylalanine, the CDR3 counts 14 amino acids. Only the CDR3 portion is preserved as DNA: 42 bases, with reading frame beginning at the first base. The immunoSEQ Assay, a bias-controlled multiplex PCR, was used to amplify TCRbeta CDR3 regions from genomic DNA. The original methods were these. The number of nucleated cells in each sample was estimated from the amplification of reference gene primers within the assay. Sequence reads were collapsed and filtered to measure the absolute abundance of every unique TCRbeta CDR3 rearrangement. For each sample, productive Simpson clonality was calculated as the square root of Simpson's diversity index over productive rearrangements. TCRdb stores this immuneACCESS table with in-frame sequences only. Part of the clones is absent; in the studies checked, under half of the shortfall reflects unresolved V genes, and no reason is known for the rest. V, J and clone size were drawn from that table, and D and trimming were deduced from the DNA. The sample contains 150,000 to 180,000 clones, approximately 78% of them found a single time. The ten largest make up 1.5% to 2% of the sample.

This entry is derived from a study of blood T cell repertoires in COVID-19 (TCRdb year 2020). A note on the overall study: Samples covering the acute and convalescent phases of COVID-19 were provided by collaborators in the United States, Italy and Spain. The dataset comprised deeply sampled blood TCRbeta repertoires from subjects exposed to, actively infected with, or recovered from COVID-19. Where available, HLA class I and class II types were obtained from metadata supplied by the sample provider rather than from assay-based typing. The samples were drawn from the first 160 participants of the ongoing ImmuneRACE study and from 1,254 subjects provided by 6 global collaborators. The prospective study material was composed of cDNA or gDNA derived from T cells, B-cell-depleted T cells, or PBMCs. The repertoires were made available in a free public database intended to serve as a resource for research on the immune response to SARS-CoV-2. The sample metadata nearly always contained a de-identified subject ID, COVID-19 status, age in years and sex.

On the study overall, not on this receptor specifically: How much clinical and demographic metadata was included differed by source and by participant, and the metadata was provided uncurated.

The collaborating institutions used their own protocols to collect whole blood in K2EDTA tubes. For TCRbeta analysis, collaborators shipped samples in one of three forms: frozen whole blood, isolated PBMCs, or DNA extracted from either of those sample types. Sequencing was performed on peripheral blood. In this chain, TRBV5-1 is recombined with TRBJ2-5, with the D gene too uncertain to name. The clonotype comes from a man aged 80 or over with acute or convalescent COVID-19. The base sequence is TGCGCCAGCAGCTTGGCGGCGCAGGTTGAGACCCAGTACTTC. The encoded protein is CASSLAAQVETQYF. This CDR3, with the reference TRBV5-1 and TRBJ2-5 proteins standing in past its ends, gives the full variable domain KAGVTQTPRYLIKTRGQQVTLSCSPISGHRSVSWYQQTPGQGLQFLFEYFSETQRNKGNFPGRFSGRQFSNSRSEMNVSTLELGDSALYLCASSLAAQVETQYFGPGTRLLVL.